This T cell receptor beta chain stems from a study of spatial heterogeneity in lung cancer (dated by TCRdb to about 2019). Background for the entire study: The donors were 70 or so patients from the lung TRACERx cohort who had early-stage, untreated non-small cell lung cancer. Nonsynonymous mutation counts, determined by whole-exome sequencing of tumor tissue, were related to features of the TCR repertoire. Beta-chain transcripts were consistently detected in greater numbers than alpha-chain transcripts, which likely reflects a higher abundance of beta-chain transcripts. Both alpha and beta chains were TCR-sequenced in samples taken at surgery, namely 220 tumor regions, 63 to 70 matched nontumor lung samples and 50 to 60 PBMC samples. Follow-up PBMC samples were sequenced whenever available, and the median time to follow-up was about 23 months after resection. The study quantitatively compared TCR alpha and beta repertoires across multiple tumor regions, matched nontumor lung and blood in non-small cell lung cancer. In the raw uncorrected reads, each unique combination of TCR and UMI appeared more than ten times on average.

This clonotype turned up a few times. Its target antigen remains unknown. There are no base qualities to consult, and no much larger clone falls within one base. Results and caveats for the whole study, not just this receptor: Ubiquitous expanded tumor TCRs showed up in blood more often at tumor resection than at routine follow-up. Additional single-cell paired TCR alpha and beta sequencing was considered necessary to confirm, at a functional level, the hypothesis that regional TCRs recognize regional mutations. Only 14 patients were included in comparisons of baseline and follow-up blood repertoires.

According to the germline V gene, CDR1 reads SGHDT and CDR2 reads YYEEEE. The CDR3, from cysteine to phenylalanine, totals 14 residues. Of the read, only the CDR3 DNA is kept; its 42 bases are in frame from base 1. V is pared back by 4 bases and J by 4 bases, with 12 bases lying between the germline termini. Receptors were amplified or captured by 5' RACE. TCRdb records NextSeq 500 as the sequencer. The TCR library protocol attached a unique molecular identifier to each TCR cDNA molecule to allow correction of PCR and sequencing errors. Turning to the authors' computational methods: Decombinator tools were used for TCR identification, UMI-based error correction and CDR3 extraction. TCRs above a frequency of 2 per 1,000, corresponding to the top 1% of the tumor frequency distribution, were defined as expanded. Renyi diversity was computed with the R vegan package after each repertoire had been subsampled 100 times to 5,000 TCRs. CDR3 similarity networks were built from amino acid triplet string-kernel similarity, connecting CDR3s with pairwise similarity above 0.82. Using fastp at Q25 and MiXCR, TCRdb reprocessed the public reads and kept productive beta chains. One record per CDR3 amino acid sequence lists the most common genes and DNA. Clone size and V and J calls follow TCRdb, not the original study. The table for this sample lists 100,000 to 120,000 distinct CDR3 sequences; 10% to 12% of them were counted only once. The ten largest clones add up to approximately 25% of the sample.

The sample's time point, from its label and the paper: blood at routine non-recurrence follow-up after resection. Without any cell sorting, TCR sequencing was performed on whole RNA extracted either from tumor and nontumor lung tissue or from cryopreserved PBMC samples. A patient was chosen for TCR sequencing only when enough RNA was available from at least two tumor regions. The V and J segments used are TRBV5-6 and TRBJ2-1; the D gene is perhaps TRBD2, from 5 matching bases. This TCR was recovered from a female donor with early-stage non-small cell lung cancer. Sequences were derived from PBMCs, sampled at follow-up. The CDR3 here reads CASSPPTRYNEQFF. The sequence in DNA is TGTGCCAGCAGCCCACCTACTAGATACAATGAGCAGTTCTTC.